This TCR beta chain was found in a study of cytomegalovirus exposure and HLA in healthy donors. General study points: Beyond CMV serostatus, there was no information to go on about immune exposure. Earlier findings revealed that most TCR beta V segments proved productive either about 87% or about 30% of the time. Both high specificity and high sensitivity reportedly marked the classifier's diagnosis of cytomegalovirus status.

PCR amplification relied on 60 Vbeta primers (plus 13 Jbeta primers). In the original processing: In a later analysis, the count reached 82 million or so unique TCR beta chains, with 10 million to 14 million shared. Sequencing was performed with immunoSEQ multiplex PCR; in TCRdb, only in-frame clones are kept and a portion is missing. That table furnishes V, J and clone size, whereas the DNA furnished D and trimming. This listing includes more than 140,000 clones. Trimming stripped 0 bases from V and 5 bases from J, with 16 bases between. The CDR3 has 16 residues. Germline assignment: CDR1 MNHEY and CDR2 SVGAGI. About this clone: The antigen remains undetermined.

This receptor was obtained from a woman younger than 30 in good health and CMV-seronegative. The sequencing input was PBMCs. This chain joins TRBV6-5 and TRBJ1-2; possible D gene TRBD1, 6 bases. CDR3 in DNA: TGTGCCAGCAGTTACTCGATTGACAGGCCTCTATATGGCTACACCTTC. Residues: CASSYSIDRPLYGYTF.